This entry describes one T cell receptor (beta chain). The antigen is not known. This record comes from a study of early T cells in non-severe SARS-CoV-2 infection. For the study at large: It was bulk RNA from unsorted whole blood that was sequenced, and the chains were unpaired. Notes on the study in general: Comparison of clonotypes with VDJdb favored anti-spike CD8 responses while missing private and CD4 specificities.

Unique molecular identifiers were affixed to single, distinct cDNA molecules. MiXCR, applied by TCRdb to the 5' RACE reads, yields one record per CDR3 protein. The sample has about 80,000 distinct CDR3 sequences; over 4% are singletons. The CDR3 sequence is 15 residues long. Unmatched junction bases numbered 3, after V lost 5 bases and J lost 7 bases. CDR1 and CDR2 from the germline V gene are SGHVS and FQNEAQ. The chain is built from TRBV7-8 and TRBJ2-1; TRBD2 agrees at 15 bases. This sample comprised whole blood, obtained at baseline. This sequence was found in an adult who was a healthcare worker with PCR-confirmed SARS-CoV-2 infection or an uninfected control (not recorded which). The CDR3 loop reads CASSLGLAGGNEQFF. The CDR3 DNA follows: TGTGCCAGCAGCCTGGGACTAGCGGGAGGAAATGAGCAGTTCTTC.